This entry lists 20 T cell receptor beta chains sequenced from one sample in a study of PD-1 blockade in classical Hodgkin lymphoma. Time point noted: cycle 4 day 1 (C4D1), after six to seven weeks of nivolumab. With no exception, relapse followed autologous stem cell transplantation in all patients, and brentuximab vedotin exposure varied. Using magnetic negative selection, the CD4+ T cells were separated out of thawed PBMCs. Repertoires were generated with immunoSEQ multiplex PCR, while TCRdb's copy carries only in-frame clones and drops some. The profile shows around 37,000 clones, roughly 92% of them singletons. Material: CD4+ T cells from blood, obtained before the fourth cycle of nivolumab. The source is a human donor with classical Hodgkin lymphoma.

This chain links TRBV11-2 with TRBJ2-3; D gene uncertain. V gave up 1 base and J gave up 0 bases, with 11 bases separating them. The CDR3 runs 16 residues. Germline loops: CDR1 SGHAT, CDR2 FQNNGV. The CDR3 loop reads CASSLGFRSSTDTQYF. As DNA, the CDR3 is TGTGCCAGCAGCTTAGGATTTCGGTCTAGCACAGATACGCAGTATTTT.

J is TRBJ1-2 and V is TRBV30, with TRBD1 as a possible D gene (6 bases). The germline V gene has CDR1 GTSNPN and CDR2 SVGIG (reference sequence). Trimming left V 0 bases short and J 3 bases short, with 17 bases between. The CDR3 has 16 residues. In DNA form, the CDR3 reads TGTGCCTGGAGTGTAAGGTTGGGGGCGCGGGACTATGGCTACACCTTC. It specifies CAWSVRLGARDYGYTF.

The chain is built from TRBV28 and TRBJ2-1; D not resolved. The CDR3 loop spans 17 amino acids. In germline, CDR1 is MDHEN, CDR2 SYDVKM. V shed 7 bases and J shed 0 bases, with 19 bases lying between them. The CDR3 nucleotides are TGTGCCAGCACCGACCGAATCCCCCCGGTCTCCTACAATGAGCAGTTCTTC. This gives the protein CASTDRIPPVSYNEQFF.

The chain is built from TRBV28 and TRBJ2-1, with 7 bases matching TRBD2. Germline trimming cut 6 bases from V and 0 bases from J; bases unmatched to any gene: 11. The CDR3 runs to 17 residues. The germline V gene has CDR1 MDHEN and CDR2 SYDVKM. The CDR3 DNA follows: TGTGCCAGCAGCTCTAGCGGAGCTTGGGGCTCCTACAATGAGCAGTTCTTC. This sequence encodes CASSSSGAWGSYNEQFF. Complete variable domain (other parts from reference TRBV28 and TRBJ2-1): DVKVTQSSRYLVKRTGEKVFLECVQDMDHENMFWYRQDPGLGLRLIYFSYDVKMKEKGDIPEGYSVSREKKERFSLILESASTNQTSMYLCASSSSGAWGSYNEQFFGPGTRLTVL.

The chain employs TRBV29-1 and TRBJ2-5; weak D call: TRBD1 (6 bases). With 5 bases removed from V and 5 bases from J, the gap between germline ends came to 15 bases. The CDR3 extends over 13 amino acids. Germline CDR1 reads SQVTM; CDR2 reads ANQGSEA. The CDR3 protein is CSVIRGARETQYF. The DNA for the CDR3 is TGCAGCGTTATCAGGGGTGCTCGGGAGACCCAGTACTTC.

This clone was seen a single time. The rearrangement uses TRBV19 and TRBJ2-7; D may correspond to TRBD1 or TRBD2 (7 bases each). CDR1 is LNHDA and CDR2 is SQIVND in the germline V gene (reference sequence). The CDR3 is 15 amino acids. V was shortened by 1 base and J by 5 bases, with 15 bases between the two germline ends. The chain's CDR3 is CASSIVGRGHDEQYF. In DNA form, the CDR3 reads TGTGCCAGTAGTATAGTTGGGAGGGGGCACGACGAGCAGTACTTC.

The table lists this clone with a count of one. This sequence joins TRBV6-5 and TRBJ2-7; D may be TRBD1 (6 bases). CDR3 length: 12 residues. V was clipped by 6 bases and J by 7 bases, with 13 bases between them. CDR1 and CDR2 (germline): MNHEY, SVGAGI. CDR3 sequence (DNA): TGTGCCAGCAGATCACAGGGTCAAGAGCAGTACTTC. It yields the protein CASRSQGQEQYF.

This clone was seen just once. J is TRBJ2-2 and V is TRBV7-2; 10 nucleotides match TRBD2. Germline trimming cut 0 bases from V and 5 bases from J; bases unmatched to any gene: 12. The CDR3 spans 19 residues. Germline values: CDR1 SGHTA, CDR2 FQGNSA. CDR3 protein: CASSLAPQREGSRTGELFF. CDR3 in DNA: TGTGCCAGCAGCTTAGCCCCACAGCGGGAGGGATCTAGAACCGGGGAGCTGTTTTTT. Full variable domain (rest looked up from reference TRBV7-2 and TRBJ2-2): GAGVSQSPSNKVTEKGKDVELRCDPISGHTALYWYRQSLGQGLEFLIYFQGNSAPDKSGLPSDRFSAERTGGSVSTLTIQRTQQEDSAVYLCASSLAPQREGSRTGELFFGEGSRLTVL.

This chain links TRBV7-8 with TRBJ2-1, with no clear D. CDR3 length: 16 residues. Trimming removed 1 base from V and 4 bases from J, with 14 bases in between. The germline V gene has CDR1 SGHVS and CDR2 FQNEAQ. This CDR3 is CASSLVVRQSYNEQFF. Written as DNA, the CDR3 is TGTGCCAGCAGCTTAGTAGTGAGGCAGTCATACAATGAGCAGTTCTTC.

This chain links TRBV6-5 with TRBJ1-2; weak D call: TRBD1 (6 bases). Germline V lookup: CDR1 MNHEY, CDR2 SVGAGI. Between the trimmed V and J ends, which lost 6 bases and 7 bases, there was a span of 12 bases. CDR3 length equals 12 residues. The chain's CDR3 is CASRNKGGGYTF. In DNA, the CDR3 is TGTGCCAGCAGGAACAAGGGGGGTGGCTACACCTTC.

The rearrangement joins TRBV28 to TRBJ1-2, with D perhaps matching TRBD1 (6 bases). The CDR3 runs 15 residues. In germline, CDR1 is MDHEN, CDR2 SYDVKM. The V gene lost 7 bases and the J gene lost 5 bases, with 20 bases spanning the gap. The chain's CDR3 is CASTLAQGKVYGYTF. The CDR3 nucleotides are TGTGCCAGCACCCTGGCCCAGGGGAAGGTATATGGCTACACCTTC.

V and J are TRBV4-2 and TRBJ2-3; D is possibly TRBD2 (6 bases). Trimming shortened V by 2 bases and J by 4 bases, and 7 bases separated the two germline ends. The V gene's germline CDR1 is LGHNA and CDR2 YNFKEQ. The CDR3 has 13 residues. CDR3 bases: TGTGCCAGCAGCCAACGGGAGTCAGATACGCAGTATTTT. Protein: CASSQRESDTQYF.

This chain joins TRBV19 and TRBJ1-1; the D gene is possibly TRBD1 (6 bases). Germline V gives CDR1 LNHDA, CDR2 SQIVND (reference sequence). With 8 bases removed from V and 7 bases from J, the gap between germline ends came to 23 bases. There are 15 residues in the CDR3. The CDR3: CASHYEGGPAHEAFF. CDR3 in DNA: TGTGCCAGTCACTACGAGGGGGGGCCGGCCCATGAAGCTTTCTTT.

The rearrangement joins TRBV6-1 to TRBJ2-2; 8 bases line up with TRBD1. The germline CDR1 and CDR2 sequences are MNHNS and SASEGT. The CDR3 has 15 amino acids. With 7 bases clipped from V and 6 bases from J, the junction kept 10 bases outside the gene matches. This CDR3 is CASTVSRGPAGELFF. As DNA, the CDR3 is TGTGCCAGCACCGTTTCCAGGGGGCCGGCCGGGGAGCTGTTTTTT.

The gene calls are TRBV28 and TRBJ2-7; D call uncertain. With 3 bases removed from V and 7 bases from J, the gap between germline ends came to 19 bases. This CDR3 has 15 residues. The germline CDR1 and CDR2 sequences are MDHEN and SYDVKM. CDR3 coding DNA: TGTGCCAGCAGTTTTTCGGGCAGTACCCCTCGTGAGCAGTACTTC. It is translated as CASSFSGSTPREQYF.

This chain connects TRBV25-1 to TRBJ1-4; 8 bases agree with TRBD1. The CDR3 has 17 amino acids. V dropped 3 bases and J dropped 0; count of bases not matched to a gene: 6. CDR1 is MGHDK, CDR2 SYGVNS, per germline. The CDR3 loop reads CASSDRKQGATNEKLFF. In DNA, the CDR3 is TGTGCCAGCAGTGACCGGAAACAGGGGGCAACTAATGAAAAACTGTTTTTT. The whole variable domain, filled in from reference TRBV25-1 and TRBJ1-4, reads EADIYQTPRYLVIGTGKKITLECSQTMGHDKMYWYQQDPGMELHLIHYSYGVNSTEKGDLSSESTVSRIRTEHFPLTLESARPSHTSQYLCASSDRKQGATNEKLFFGSGTQLSVL.

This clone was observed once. The CDR3 DNA is TGTGCCAGCAGCTTGGGGGGGGCCTATGGCTACACCTTC. Encoded protein: CASSLGGAYGYTF. V is TRBV11-2 and J is TRBJ1-2; TRBD1 is a possible D gene (6 bases). Germline assignment: CDR1 SGHAT and CDR2 FQNNGV. Trimming stripped 3 bases from V and 4 bases from J, with 9 bases between. The CDR3 length is 13 residues.

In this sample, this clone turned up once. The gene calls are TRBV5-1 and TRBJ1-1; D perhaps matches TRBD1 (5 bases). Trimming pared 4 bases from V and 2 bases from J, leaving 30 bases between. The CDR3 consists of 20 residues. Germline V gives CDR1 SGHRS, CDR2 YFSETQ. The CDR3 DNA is TGCGCCAGCAGCCCAAACCCGGGAGGGGTCCTCGATGCGGGCAACACTGAAGCTTTCTTT. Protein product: CASSPNPGGVLDAGNTEAFF.

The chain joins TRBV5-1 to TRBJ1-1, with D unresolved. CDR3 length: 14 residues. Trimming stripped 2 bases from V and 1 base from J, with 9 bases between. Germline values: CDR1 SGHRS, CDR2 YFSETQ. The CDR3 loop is CASSFGSKNTEAFF. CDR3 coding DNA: TGCGCCAGCAGCTTTGGCAGTAAGAACACTGAAGCTTTCTTT.

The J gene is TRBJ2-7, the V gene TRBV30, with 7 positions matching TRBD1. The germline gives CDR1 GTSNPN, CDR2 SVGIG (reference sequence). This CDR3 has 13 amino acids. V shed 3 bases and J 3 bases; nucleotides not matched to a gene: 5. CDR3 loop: CAWRVTGIYEQYF. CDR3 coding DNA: TGTGCCTGGAGGGTGACAGGGATCTACGAGCAGTACTTC.